This T cell receptor (delta chain) comes out of a study of gamma-delta T cells after stem cell transplantation. Per germline, CDR1 GEAIGNYY and CDR2 EKD. The CDR3 is 19 amino acids. After removal of 0 bases from V and 0 bases from J, the junction contained 11 bases not matched to a gene. TCRdb reran clone calling via CATT on the RT-PCR reads. This table has 1,200 to 1,500 delta-chain clones, approximately 25% appearing once. This clone was seen a handful of times. The receptor comes from a human donor. It is not recorded whose cells these are; they may come from a transplant donor. The chain combines TRDV2 with TRDJ1; TRDD3 matches 11 bases. The sequenced sample consisted of gamma-delta T cells. The chain's CDR3 is CACDTVLGDRGAYTDKLIF. The CDR3 DNA is TGTGCCTGTGACACCGTACTGGGGGATAGGGGGGCGTACACCGATAAACTCATCTTT.